The TCR beta chain described here comes from a study of cytomegalovirus exposure and HLA in healthy donors. The primer mix had 60 Vbeta and 13 Jbeta primers. Measured with immunoSEQ multiplex PCR; TCRdb has only the in-frame clones, and not every one. The data show under 30,000 clones, 60% to 80% seen once. In regard to this clone: Its antigen is currently unknown.

The CDR3 loop spans 15 amino acids. V shed 3 bases and J 7 bases; nucleotides not matched to a gene: 8. The V gene's germline CDR1 is MDHEN and CDR2 SYDVKM. Study-wide points: In an earlier analysis, most TCR beta V segments were productive about 90% or about 30% of the time.

The source of this sequence is a male donor in good health and CMV-seronegative. The sample consisted of PBMCs. The chain combines TRBV28 with TRBJ1-2; 10 bases map to TRBD1. The chain's CDR3 is CASSLGDRGYSGYTF. For the CDR3, the DNA is TGTGCCAGCAGTTTGGGGGACAGGGGATATAGTGGCTACACCTTC.